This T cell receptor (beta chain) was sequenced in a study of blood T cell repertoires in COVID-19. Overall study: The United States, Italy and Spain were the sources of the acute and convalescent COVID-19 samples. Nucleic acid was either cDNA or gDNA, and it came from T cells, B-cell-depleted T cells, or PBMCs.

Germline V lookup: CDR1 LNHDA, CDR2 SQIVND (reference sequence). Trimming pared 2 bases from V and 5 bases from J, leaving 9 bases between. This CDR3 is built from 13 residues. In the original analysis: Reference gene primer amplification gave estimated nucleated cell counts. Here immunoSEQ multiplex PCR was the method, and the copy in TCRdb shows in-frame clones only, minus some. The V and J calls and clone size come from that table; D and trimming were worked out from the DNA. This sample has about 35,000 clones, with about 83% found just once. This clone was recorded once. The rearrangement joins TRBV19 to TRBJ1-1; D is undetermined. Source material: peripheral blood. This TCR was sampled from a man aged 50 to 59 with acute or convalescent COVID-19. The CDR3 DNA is TGTGCCAGTAGTATACCCCCCTTAACTGAAGCTTTCTTT. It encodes CASSIPPLTEAFF.